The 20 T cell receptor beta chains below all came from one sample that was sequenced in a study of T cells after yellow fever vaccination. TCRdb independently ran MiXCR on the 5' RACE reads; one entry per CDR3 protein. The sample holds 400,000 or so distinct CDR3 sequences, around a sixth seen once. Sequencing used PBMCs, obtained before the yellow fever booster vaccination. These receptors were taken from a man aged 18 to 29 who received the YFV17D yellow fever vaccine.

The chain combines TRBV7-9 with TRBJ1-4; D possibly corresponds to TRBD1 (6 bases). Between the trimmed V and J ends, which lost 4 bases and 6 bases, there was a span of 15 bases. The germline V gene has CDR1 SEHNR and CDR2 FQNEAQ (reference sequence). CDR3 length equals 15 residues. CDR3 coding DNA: TGTGCCAGCAGCTCAAACAGGGACGAGGATGAAAAACTGTTTTTT. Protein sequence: CASSSNRDEDEKLFF.

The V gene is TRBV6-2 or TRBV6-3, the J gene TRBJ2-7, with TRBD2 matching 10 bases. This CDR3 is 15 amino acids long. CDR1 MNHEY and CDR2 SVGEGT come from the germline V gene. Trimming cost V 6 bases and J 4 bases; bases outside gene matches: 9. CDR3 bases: TGTGCCAGCAGCCGAACAGCGGGGGGGCCGTACGAGCAGTACTTC. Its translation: CASSRTAGGPYEQYF.

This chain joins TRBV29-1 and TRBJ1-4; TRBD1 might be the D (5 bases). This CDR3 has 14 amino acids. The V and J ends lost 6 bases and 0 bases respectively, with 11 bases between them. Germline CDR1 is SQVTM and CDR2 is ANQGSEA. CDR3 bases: TGCAGCGTCTTGACAGACCCAACTAATGAAAAACTGTTTTTT. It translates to CSVLTDPTNEKLFF. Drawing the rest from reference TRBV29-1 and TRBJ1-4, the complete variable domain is SAVISQKPSRDICQRGTSLTIQCQVDSQVTMMFWYRQQPGQSLTLIATANQGSEATYESGFVIDKFPISRPNLTFSTLTVSNMSPEDSSIYLCSVLTDPTNEKLFFGSGTQLSVL.

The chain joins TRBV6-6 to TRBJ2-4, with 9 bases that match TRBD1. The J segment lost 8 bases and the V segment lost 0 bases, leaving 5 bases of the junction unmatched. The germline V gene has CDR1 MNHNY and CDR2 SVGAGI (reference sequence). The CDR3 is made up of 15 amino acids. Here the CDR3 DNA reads TGTGCCAGCAGTTACTCGAACAGGGGGCTGGACATTCAGTACTTC. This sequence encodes CASSYSNRGLDIQYF.

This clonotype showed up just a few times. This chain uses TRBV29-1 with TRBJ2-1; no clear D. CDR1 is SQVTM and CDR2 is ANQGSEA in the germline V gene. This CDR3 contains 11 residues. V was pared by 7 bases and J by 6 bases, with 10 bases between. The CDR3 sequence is CSAHSSNEQFF. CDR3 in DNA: TGCAGCGCCCATAGCAGCAATGAGCAGTTCTTC.

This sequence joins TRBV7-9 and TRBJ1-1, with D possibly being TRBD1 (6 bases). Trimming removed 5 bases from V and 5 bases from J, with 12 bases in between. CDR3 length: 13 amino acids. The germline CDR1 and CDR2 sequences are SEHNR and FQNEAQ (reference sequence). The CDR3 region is CASSEQGWTEAFF. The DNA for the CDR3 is TGTGCCAGCAGCGAACAGGGTTGGACTGAAGCTTTCTTT.

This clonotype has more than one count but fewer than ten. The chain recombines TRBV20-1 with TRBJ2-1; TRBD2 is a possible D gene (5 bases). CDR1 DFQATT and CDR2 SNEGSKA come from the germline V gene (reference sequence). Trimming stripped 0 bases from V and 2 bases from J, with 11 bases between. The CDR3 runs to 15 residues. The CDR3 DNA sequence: TGCAGTGCTAGAGATTTTTCGGGAACCTACAATGAGCAGTTCTTC. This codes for CSARDFSGTYNEQFF.

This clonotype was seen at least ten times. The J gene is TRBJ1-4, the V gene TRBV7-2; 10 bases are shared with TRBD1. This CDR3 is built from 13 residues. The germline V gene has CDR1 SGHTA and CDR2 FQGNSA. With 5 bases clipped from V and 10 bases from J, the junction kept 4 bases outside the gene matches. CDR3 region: CASSPGQGGKLFF. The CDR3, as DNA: TGTGCCAGCAGCCCAGGACAGGGGGGAAAACTGTTTTTT.

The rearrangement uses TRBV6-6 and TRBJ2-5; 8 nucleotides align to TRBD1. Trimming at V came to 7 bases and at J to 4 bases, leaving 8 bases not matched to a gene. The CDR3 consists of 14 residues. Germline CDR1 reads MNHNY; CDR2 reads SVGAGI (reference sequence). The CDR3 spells CASNPDRVRETQYF. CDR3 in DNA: TGTGCCAGCAACCCGGACAGGGTGAGAGAGACCCAGTACTTC.

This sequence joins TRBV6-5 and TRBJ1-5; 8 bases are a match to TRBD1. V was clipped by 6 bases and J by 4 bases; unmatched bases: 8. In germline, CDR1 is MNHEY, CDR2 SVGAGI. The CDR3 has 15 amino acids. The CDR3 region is CASRRDRLPNQPQHF. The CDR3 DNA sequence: TGTGCCAGCAGACGGGACAGGTTACCTAATCAGCCCCAGCATTTT.

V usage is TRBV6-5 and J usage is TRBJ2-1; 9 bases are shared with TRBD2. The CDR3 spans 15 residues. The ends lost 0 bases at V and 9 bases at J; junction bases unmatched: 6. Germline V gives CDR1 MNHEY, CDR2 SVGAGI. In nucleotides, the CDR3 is TGTGCCAGCAGTTACTCGACTAGCGGCTTTGGTGAGCAGTTCTTC. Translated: CASSYSTSGFGEQFF.

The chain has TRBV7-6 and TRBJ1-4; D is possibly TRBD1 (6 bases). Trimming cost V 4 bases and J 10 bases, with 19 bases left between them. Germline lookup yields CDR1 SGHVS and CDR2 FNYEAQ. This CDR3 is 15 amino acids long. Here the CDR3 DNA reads TGTGCCAGCAGCTCACCCTTCAGGGGCCGGGGAAAACTGTTTTTT. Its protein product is CASSSPFRGRGKLFF.

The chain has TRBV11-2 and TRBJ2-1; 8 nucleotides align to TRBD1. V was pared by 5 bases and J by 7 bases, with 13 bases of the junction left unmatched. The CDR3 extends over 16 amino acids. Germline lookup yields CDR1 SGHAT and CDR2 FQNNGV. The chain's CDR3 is CASSPPLTGVGNEQFF. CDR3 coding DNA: TGTGCCAGCAGCCCCCCCTTGACAGGGGTAGGGAATGAGCAGTTCTTC.

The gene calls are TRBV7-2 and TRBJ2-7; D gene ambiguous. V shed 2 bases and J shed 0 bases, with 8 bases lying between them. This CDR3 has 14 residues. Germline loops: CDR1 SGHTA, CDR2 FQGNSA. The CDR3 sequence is CASSLHQHSYEQYV. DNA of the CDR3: TGTGCCAGCAGCTTACATCAGCACTCCTACGAGCAGTACGTC.

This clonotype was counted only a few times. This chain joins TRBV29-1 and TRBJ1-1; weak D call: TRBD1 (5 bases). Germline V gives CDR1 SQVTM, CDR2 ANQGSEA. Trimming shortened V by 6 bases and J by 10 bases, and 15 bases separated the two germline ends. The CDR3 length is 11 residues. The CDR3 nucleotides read TGCAGCGTGGGGGTTGGGACTAGAGCTTTCTTT. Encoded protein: CSVGVGTRAFF.

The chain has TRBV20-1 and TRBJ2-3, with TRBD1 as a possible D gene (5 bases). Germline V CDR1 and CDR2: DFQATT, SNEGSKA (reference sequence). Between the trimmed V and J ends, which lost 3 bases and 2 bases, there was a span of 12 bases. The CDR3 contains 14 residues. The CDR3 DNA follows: TGCAGTGCTAGTCGGACATCCTTCACAGATACGCAGTATTTT. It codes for CSASRTSFTDTQYF.

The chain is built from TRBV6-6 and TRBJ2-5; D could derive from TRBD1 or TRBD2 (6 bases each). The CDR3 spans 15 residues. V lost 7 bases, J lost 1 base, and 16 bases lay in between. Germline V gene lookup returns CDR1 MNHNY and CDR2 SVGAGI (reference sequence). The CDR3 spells CASTMSRGPQETQYF. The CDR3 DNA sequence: TGTGCCAGCACCATGTCTCGGGGGCCCCAAGAGACCCAGTACTTC.

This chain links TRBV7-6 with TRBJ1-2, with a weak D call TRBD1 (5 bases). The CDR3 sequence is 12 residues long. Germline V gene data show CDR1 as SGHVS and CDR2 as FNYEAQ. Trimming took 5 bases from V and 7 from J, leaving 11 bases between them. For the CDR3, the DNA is TGTGCCAGCAGCCGGGGGGAGGGTGGCTACACCTTC. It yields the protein CASSRGEGGYTF. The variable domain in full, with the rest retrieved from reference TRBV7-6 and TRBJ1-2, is GAGVSQSPRYKVTKRGQDVALRCDPISGHVSLYWYRQALGQGPEFLTYFNYEAQQDKSGLPNDRFSAERPEGSISTLTIQRTEQRDSAMYRCASSRGEGGYTFGSGTRLTVV.

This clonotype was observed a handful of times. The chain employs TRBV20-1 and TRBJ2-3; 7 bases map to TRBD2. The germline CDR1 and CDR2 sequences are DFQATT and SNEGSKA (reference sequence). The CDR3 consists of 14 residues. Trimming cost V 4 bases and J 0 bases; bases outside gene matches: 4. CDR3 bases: TGCAGTGCTAAGCGGGACCCTAGCACAGATACGCAGTATTTT. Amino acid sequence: CSAKRDPSTDTQYF.

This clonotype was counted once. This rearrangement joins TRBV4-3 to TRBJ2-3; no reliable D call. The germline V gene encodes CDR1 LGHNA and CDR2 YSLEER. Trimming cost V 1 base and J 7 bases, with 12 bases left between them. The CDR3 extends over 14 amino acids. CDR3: CASSQGFGSNTQYF. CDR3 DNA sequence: TGCGCCAGCAGCCAAGGTTTCGGTTCGAATACGCAGTATTTT.